Listed below are T cell receptor beta chains from one sample, sequenced in a study of T cell repertoires and HLA-DP antigens. What these receptors recognize is not known. TCRdb's table, derived via immunoSEQ multiplex PCR, lists solely in-frame clones and lacks some. The table has about 110,000 clones, 85% to 95% seen once. The sequenced material came from CD4+ T cells from PBMCs. The receptor source for this set is a woman under 30 in good health and CMV-seronegative. Each CDR3 is given without its conserved first and last residue. Each record gives: V gene, J gene, clone size, D gene, CDR3 protein. D genes are given only for firm matches. Size is omitted from some rows. Given values are once, few, many or a class for expanded clones.

TRBV10-3	TRBJ1-5	.	.	AISESPNQPQH
TRBV6-5	TRBJ2-2	.	.	ASSYRKGNTGELF
TRBV7-8	TRBJ1-1	.	.	ASSLSGRKVGTEAF
TRBV12-5	TRBJ2-2	.	TRBD2	ASGLILSQLEREGFTGELF
TRBV11-3	TRBJ2-3	once	.	ASSPQLTDTQY
TRBV27	TRBJ2-7	.	.	ASSDYYEQY
TRBV28	TRBJ1-2	.	.	ASSPRGGADGYT
TRBV7-2	TRBJ1-3	.	TRBD1	ASSSRTGAGNTIY
TRBV7-9	TRBJ2-5	.	TRBD2	ASSYSGGKETQY
TRBV10-1	TRBJ2-7	.	.	ASSGGSYEQY
TRBV11-2	TRBJ2-2	.	.	ASSLTGTNTGELF
TRBV7-2	TRBJ2-3	.	TRBD1	ASSLATGEADTQY
TRBV2	TRBJ2-7	.	.	ASIPRDTTYEQY
TRBV11-2	TRBJ2-3	.	.	ASTEQLQGDTQY
TRBV19	TRBJ2-6	.	.	ASSNSGPLAPGANVLT
TRBV25-1	TRBJ1-1	.	TRBD1	ASRTRDSRNTEAF
TRBV4-2	TRBJ1-3	.	.	ASSQDQKEGSGNTIY
TRBV9	TRBJ2-3	.	.	ASSEGTAHTSTDTQY
TRBV28	TRBJ1-5	.	.	ASSLRVSNQPQH
TRBV9	TRBJ2-5	.	TRBD2	ASSARTSGGIETQY
TRBV6-1	TRBJ1-2	.	.	ASSAHYVDYGYT
TRBV10-3	TRBJ1-1	.	.	AISDLAGVETEAF
TRBV18	TRBJ1-1	.	.	ASSPQGPTEAF
TRBV18	TRBJ1-5	.	TRBD1	ASSPQDRVFSQPQH
TRBV6-5	TRBJ1-2	.	.	ASTTRATRFYGYT
TRBV7-2	TRBJ1-3	.	TRBD1	ASSVTGGGNTIY
TRBV29-1	TRBJ1-2	.	TRBD1	SALGQNNYGYT
TRBV7-6	TRBJ1-1	.	.	ASSPRGQNEAF
TRBV29-1	TRBJ2-4	.	TRBD2	GGRANNIQY
TRBV5-5	TRBJ1-6	few	.	ASSFWDSNSPLH
TRBV9	TRBJ2-1	.	TRBD2	ASSRGLAGSSYNEQF
TRBV4-1	TRBJ2-5	.	.	ASSQGPVISETQY
TRBV11-2	TRBJ2-5	.	TRBD2	ASSFSGGAGQTQY
TRBV5-4	TRBJ2-6	once	.	ASSLRQANVLT
TRBV25-1	TRBJ1-1	.	TRBD1	ASTLTWRQGPMNTEAF
TRBV7-3	TRBJ2-1	.	TRBD2	ASSLTREAYNEQF
TRBV7-2	TRBJ2-4	.	.	ASSPNRLFGQY
TRBV4-2	TRBJ1-1	.	.	ASSQDEDNTEAF
TRBV6-5	TRBJ1-4	.	.	ASSYTFGEKLF
TRBV9	TRBJ2-7	.	.	ASSVVRSTYEQY
TRBV7-2	TRBJ2-3	.	TRBD2	ASSLFGGEDTQY
TRBV15	TRBJ2-3	.	TRBD1	ATSPRTGADTQY
TRBV6-6	TRBJ1-1	.	TRBD1	ASSYAGGMNTEAF
TRBV6-5	TRBJ1-6	once	.	ASSLDSGGGSPLH
TRBV29-1	TRBJ2-5	.	.	SVSPLFKETQY
TRBV28	TRBJ2-2	.	TRBD2	ASRTSGVGTGELF
TRBV28	TRBJ1-4	.	.	ASSFVGRGFEKLF
TRBV28	TRBJ1-5	.	.	ASSFKTGSSNQPQH